Shown below are 2 T cell receptor beta chains from a single sample sequenced in a study of technical replicates of blood from a few donors. Sequenced by immunoSEQ multiplex PCR; TCRdb stores in-frame clones only, minus some. This table holds under 75,000 clones, 94% found once. Sequenced sample: T cells isolated from PBMCs. The receptors were gathered from a human donor in good health.

The CDR3 coding sequence is TGTGCCAGCAGCTTTTCTCCCTGGACAGGGGAGAGGGGCAATCAGCCCCAGCATTTT. Its translation is CASSFSPWTGERGNQPQHF. The chain is built from TRBV5-4 and TRBJ1-5, with 9 bases lining up with TRBD1. Germline CDR1 reads SGHNT; CDR2 reads YYREEE (reference sequence). The length of the CDR3 is 19 residues. V lost 2 bases and J lost 2; bases outside the gene matches: 14.

For the CDR3, the DNA is TGTGCCAGCGGGACAGGGGGCATCTATGGCTACACCTTC. It yields the protein CASGTGGIYGYTF. This rearrangement joins TRBV27 to TRBJ1-2; 12 bases map to TRBD1. The CDR3 is 13 amino acids. Per the germline V gene, CDR1 is MNHEY and CDR2 is SMNVEV (reference sequence). Trimming at V came to 8 bases and at J to 4 bases, leaving 2 bases not matched to a gene.